The 10 T cell receptor beta chains below come from one sample, sequenced in a study of blood T cell repertoires in COVID-19. Using immunoSEQ multiplex PCR, the repertoire was profiled, and TCRdb retains in-frame clones only, with some absent. The data hold about 480,000 clones, with 88% observed a single time. The sample consisted of PBMCs or T cells enriched from blood (not recorded which). The receptor set was obtained from a woman in her sixties who had recovered from COVID-19.

The V gene is TRBV25-1, the J gene TRBJ2-2, with 7 bases lining up with TRBD1. CDR1 is MGHDK, CDR2 SYGVNS, per germline. This CDR3 has 13 amino acids. V was clipped by 2 bases and J by 6 bases; unmatched bases: 0. The CDR3 reads CASSEQGAGELFF. DNA for the CDR3: TGTGCCAGCAGTGAACAGGGGGCCGGGGAGCTGTTTTTT.

The chain employs TRBV10-1 and TRBJ1-6; D ambiguous. This CDR3 contains 14 residues. CDR1 WNHNN and CDR2 SYGVQD come from the germline V gene (reference sequence). The ends were cut back, 3 bases at V and 7 bases at J, with 10 bases in the middle. The CDR3 DNA reads TGCGCCAGCAGTGAAGGCAGGTTAAATTCACCCCTCCACTTT. Translation: CASSEGRLNSPLHF.

The J gene is TRBJ1-2, the V gene TRBV2, with 10 nucleotides matching TRBD1. This CDR3 has 15 residues. Trimming took 6 bases from V and 4 from J; bases not matched to a gene: 8. The germline V gene has CDR1 SNHLY and CDR2 FYNNEI. CDR3 in amino acids: CASSPRTGGSYGYTF. The CDR3 region has the DNA TGTGCCAGCAGCCCTCGGACAGGGGGGTCCTATGGCTACACCTTC.

This clone was seen only a few times. This rearrangement joins TRBV5-6 to TRBJ2-3; TRBD1 agrees at 7 bases. Trimming at V came to 0 bases and at J to 6 bases, leaving 7 bases not matched to a gene. Germline CDR1 SGHDT, CDR2 YYEEEE. The CDR3 contains 15 residues. The CDR3, as DNA: TGTGCCAGCAGCTTGGACCTGACAGGGACCGATACGCAGTATTTT. It specifies CASSLDLTGTDTQYF.

V and J are TRBV7-9 and TRBJ2-7; 7 nucleotides align to TRBD1. This CDR3 has 14 amino acids. Trimming took 5 bases from V and 5 from J; bases not matched to a gene: 9. CDR1 and CDR2 (germline): SEHNR, FQNEAQ (reference sequence). This CDR3 reads CASSRPTGNHEQYF. The CDR3, as DNA: TGTGCCAGCAGCAGACCGACAGGGAACCACGAGCAGTACTTC.

The chain recombines TRBV28 with TRBJ2-2; 10 positions agree with TRBD2. Germline-derived CDR1 and CDR2 are MDHEN and SYDVKM. This CDR3 region has 13 residues. Losses at the gene ends were 10 bases for V and 3 bases for J; bases not matched to a gene: 2. The CDR3 region is CATGTSDTGELFF. Here the CDR3 DNA reads TGTGCCACCGGGACTAGCGACACCGGGGAGCTGTTTTTT.

CDR3 sequence (DNA): TGTGCCAGCAGCTTAGCTCCGGGACTTGAAGCTTTCTTT. Translation gives CASSLAPGLEAFF. The rearrangement uses TRBV7-2 and TRBJ1-1, with D possibly being TRBD1 (5 bases). The germline V gene has CDR1 SGHTA and CDR2 FQGNSA. The V gene lost 0 bases and the J gene lost 7 bases, with 9 bases spanning the gap. The CDR3 is 13 residues long.

The chain has TRBV2 and TRBJ2-5; maybe TRBD1 (5 bases). Germline CDR1 is SNHLY and CDR2 is FYNNEI. The CDR3 runs 15 residues. V lost 1 base to trimming and J lost 5 bases, with 14 bases between them. The CDR3 DNA follows: TGTGCCAGCAGTGAAGGGCAACCAGGGATGGAGACCCAGTACTTC. Translating gives CASSEGQPGMETQYF.

The V and J genes are TRBV3-1 (or the pseudogene TRBV3-2) and TRBJ2-3; TRBD1 matches at 10 bases. The CDR3 is made up of 17 amino acids. The V segment lost 1 base and the J segment 1 base; nucleotides outside the gene matches: 5. Germline loops: CDR1 LGHDT, CDR2 YNNKEL (reference sequence). The CDR3: CASSQAPGTGGTDTQYF. For the CDR3, the DNA is TGTGCCAGCAGCCAAGCCCCAGGGACAGGGGGCACAGATACGCAGTATTTT.

The chain carries TRBV11-2 and TRBJ2-5; D call uncertain. The germline V gene encodes CDR1 SGHAT and CDR2 FQNNGV. V shed 5 bases and J shed 4 bases, with 8 bases lying between them. This CDR3 has 12 residues. The CDR3 region has the DNA TGTGCCAGCAGCCCCTTCTCAGAGACCCAGTACTTC. It encodes CASSPFSETQYF.